The 10 T cell receptor beta chains reported below all come from one sample, sequenced in a study of T-cell memory formation after mild COVID-19. TCRdb re-called the 5' RACE reads through MiXCR, storing one row per CDR3 protein. The sample has around 320,000 distinct CDR3 sequences; 13% to 15% are singletons. Sequenced input: PBMCs or a T cell subset sorted from them (not recorded which). These receptors were collected from a man aged 18 to 35 who had mild COVID-19 (a few samples of this study predate the infection). Cell type and time point are not known.

This chain uses TRBV5-4 with TRBJ2-2; maybe TRBD1 (6 bases). V shed 2 bases and J shed 7 bases, with 9 bases lying between them. The CDR3 covers 13 residues. From germline, CDR1 is SGHNT and CDR2 YYREEE (reference sequence). The CDR3 DNA sequence: TGTGCCAGCAGCTTCAGGGGTAACGGGGAGCTGTTTTTT. Protein sequence: CASSFRGNGELFF.

V usage is TRBV4-1 and J usage is TRBJ2-1, with a tentative D call TRBD2 (6 bases). Trimming shortened V by 3 bases and J by 5 bases, and 11 bases separated the two germline ends. This CDR3 comprises 14 residues. Germline CDR1 and CDR2: MGHRA and YSYEKL. CDR3 nucleotides: TGCGCCAGCAGCCAGACGGGGGAACACAATGAGCAGTTCTTC. It yields the protein CASSQTGEHNEQFF.

J is TRBJ2-3 and V is TRBV15, with D perhaps assigned TRBD1 or TRBD2 (6 bases each). The germline CDR1 and CDR2 sequences are LNHNV and YYDKDF (reference sequence). V lost 8 bases and J 6 bases, leaving 15 bases between the germline ends. CDR3 length: 13 amino acids. The CDR3 is CATRTARGDTQYF. Written as DNA, the CDR3 is TGTGCCACCCGGACAGCCCGGGGGGATACGCAGTATTTT.

The rearrangement links TRBV7-2 to TRBJ1-6; TRBD1 might be the D (5 bases). V lost 5 bases and J lost 7, with 12 bases in between. Germline lookup yields CDR1 SGHTA and CDR2 FQGNSA. The CDR3 contains 14 residues. CDR3 bases: TGTGCCAGCAGCACTTCGGGGGGAAATTCACCCCTCCACTTT. Its protein is CASSTSGGNSPLHF.

V usage is TRBV20-1 and J usage is TRBJ1-3; D remains ambiguous. V dropped 3 bases and J dropped 0 bases, with 12 bases sitting between them. The germline gives CDR1 DFQATT, CDR2 SNEGSKA (reference sequence). This CDR3 comprises 15 residues. CDR3 residues: CSARPPGPSGNTIYF. In nucleotides, the CDR3 is TGCAGTGCTAGGCCCCCGGGCCCCTCTGGAAACACCATATATTTT.

This clonotype has at least ten counts. This sequence joins TRBV5-1 and TRBJ2-1; either TRBD1 or TRBD2 may supply D (5 bases each). V lost 3 bases and J lost 6, with 16 bases in between. The CDR3 covers 15 residues. Germline V gene data show CDR1 as SGHRS and CDR2 as YFSETQ. The CDR3 protein is CASSSRGDGTNEQFF. The CDR3 region has the DNA TGCGCCAGCAGCTCCCGAGGGGACGGGACCAATGAGCAGTTCTTC.

This clonotype was picked up a small number of times. The chain links TRBV7-9 to TRBJ1-2; no reliable D call. Trimming removed 2 bases at V and 6 bases at J, with 7 bases between. The germline V gene encodes CDR1 SEHNR and CDR2 FQNEAQ (reference sequence). The CDR3 sequence is 12 residues long. In nucleotides, the CDR3 is TGTGCCAGCAGCTTATCCCGGAATGGCTACACCTTC. Translation: CASSLSRNGYTF.

The chain links TRBV2 to TRBJ1-4; no clear D. V lost 0 bases and J lost 11, with 7 bases in between. The CDR3 is 12 amino acids. Germline V lookup: CDR1 SNHLY, CDR2 FYNNEI. The chain's CDR3 is CASSEALGKLFF. In DNA, the CDR3 is TGTGCCAGCAGTGAAGCTCTAGGGAAACTGTTTTTT. The full variable domain, in which reference TRBV2 and TRBJ1-4 provide the parts outside the CDR3, is EPEVTQTPSHQVTQMGQEVILRCVPISNHLYFYWYRQILGQKVEFLVSFYNNEISEKSEIFDDQFSVERPDGSNFTLKIRSTKLEDSAMYFCASSEALGKLFFGSGTQLSVL.

This clonotype showed up many times. The chain uses TRBV6-1 and TRBJ1-6; 7 bases match TRBD1. V dropped 5 bases and J dropped 10; count of bases not matched to a gene: 8. The CDR3 covers 14 residues. CDR1 MNHNS and CDR2 SASEGT come from the germline V gene. CDR3 nucleotides: TGTGCCAGCAGTCCTGGACAGGTCCAATCACCCCTCCACTTT. The encoded protein is CASSPGQVQSPLHF.

This clonotype showed up just a few times. The chain recombines TRBV3-1 with TRBJ2-1, with TRBD1 matching 8 bases. The CDR3 spans 14 residues. Trimming removed 1 base from V and 13 bases from J; junction bases left unmatched: 9. The germline V gene has CDR1 LGHDT and CDR2 YNNKEL (reference sequence). The CDR3 bases are TGTGCCAGCAGCCAAGGAGTCCCAGGGGGCGATCAGTTCTTC. This sequence encodes CASSQGVPGGDQFF.